Below are 27 T cell receptor beta chains sequenced from a single sample in a study of blood T cell repertoires in COVID-19. Generated by immunoSEQ multiplex PCR, the TCRdb table keeps only in-frame clones and is missing some. The profile shows around 150,000 clones, less than 85% of them singletons. Sequenced material: peripheral blood. The receptors derive from a human donor with acute or convalescent COVID-19. The donor label of this sample is uncertain.

The chain has TRBV27 and TRBJ1-2, with 8 bases fitting TRBD1. CDR3 size: 18 residues. V shed 3 bases, J shed 6 bases, and the junction held 18 bases outside the gene matches. Germline CDR1 reads MNHEY; CDR2 reads SMNVEV (reference sequence). CDR3 DNA: TGTGCCAGCAGTTTCTCTTGGACAGGGCTTAGGGCGGTAGATGGCTACACCTTC. It translates to CASSFSWTGLRAVDGYTF.

The V call is TRBV11-2, the J call TRBJ1-3; perhaps TRBD1 as D (5 bases). Germline V gene lookup returns CDR1 SGHAT and CDR2 FQNNGV. This CDR3 has 17 amino acids. V lost 4 bases and J 5 bases, leaving 21 bases between the germline ends. CDR3 sequence: CASSSGTGNTLRNTIYF. The CDR3 bases are TGTGCCAGCAGCTCCGGAACAGGAAACACTCTGAGAAACACCATATATTTT.

Concerning this clone: Relative to the germline gene, one junction end is altered; a read error may explain this. The CDR3 spells CASTLPSF. CDR3 nucleotide sequence: TGTGCCAGCACCCTTCCCTCCTTC. V usage is TRBV27 and J usage is TRBJ1-2, with D uncertain. Germline CDR1 is MNHEY and CDR2 is SMNVEV (reference sequence). The CDR3 extends over 8 amino acids.

The chain carries TRBV14 and TRBJ1-2; no firm D call. Trimming shortened V by 2 bases and J by 4 bases, and 8 bases separated the two germline ends. Germline V lookup: CDR1 SGHDN, CDR2 FVKESK. The length of the CDR3 is 13 residues. CDR3 nucleotides: TGTGCCAGCAGCCAACAGACAACCTATGGCTACACCTTC. Its translation is CASSQQTTYGYTF. Complete variable domain (other parts from reference TRBV14 and TRBJ1-2): EAGVTQFPSHSVIEKGQTVTLRCDPISGHDNLYWYRRVMGKEIKFLLHFVKESKQDESGMPNNRFLAERTGGTYSTLKVQPAELEDSGVYFCASSQQTTYGYTFGSGTRLTVV.

The V and J genes are TRBV2 and TRBJ1-2, with a weak D call TRBD1 (5 bases). The V gene's germline CDR1 is SNHLY and CDR2 FYNNEI. The CDR3 has 14 amino acids. V shed 2 bases and J shed 1 base, with 8 bases lying between them. CDR3 sequence: CASSEQGVNYGYTF. In DNA, the CDR3 is TGTGCCAGCAGTGAACAGGGTGTTAACTATGGCTACACCTTC.

This clone has only a few counts. The rearrangement links TRBV3-1 (or the pseudogene TRBV3-2) to TRBJ2-7; D may be TRBD2 (7 bases). Germline V lookup: CDR1 LGHDT, CDR2 YNNKEL (reference sequence). Trimming took off 0 bases at V and 5 bases at J, with 23 bases between the two ends. The CDR3 spans 18 residues. The DNA of the CDR3 is TGTGCCAGCAGCCAAGAATTTGGGGTGATGGGGGGGCGTGACGAGCAGTACTTC. Protein sequence: CASSQEFGVMGGRDEQYF.

V gene TRBV6-5 combines with J gene TRBJ2-5; 8 bases agree with TRBD1. V shed 7 bases and J 2 bases; nucleotides not matched to a gene: 6. CDR3 length: 14 amino acids. The germline V gene encodes CDR1 MNHEY and CDR2 SVGAGI. The CDR3 sequence: CASTLNRGQETQYF. Here the CDR3 DNA reads TGTGCCAGCACCCTAAACAGGGGGCAAGAGACCCAGTACTTC.

V and J are TRBV6-5 and TRBJ1-1; D uncertain. V was trimmed by 6 bases and J by 1 base, leaving 15 bases between them. The CDR3 has 15 residues. In germline, CDR1 is MNHEY, CDR2 SVGAGI. The CDR3 DNA reads TGTGCCAGCAGCCACCATCAGCGGGGGAACACTGAAGCTTTCTTT. Its protein product is CASSHHQRGNTEAFF.

The J gene is TRBJ1-6, the V gene TRBV13; 9 bases are a match to TRBD1. V was clipped by 3 bases and J by 9 bases; unmatched bases: 6. The CDR3 consists of 15 residues. From germline, CDR1 is PRHDT and CDR2 FYEKMQ (reference sequence). The CDR3 loop reads CASSFYRGRGSPLHF. CDR3 nucleotide sequence: TGTGCCAGCAGCTTCTACAGGGGGCGAGGTTCACCCCTCCACTTT.

The rearrangement joins TRBV18 to TRBJ1-1; no clear D gene. V lost 6 bases and J lost 1, with 9 bases in between. The CDR3 totals 13 residues. The V gene's germline CDR1 is KGHSH and CDR2 LQKENI. DNA of the CDR3: TGTGCCAGCTCCGTGACGGGGAACACTGAAGCTTTCTTT. This gives the protein CASSVTGNTEAFF.

The chain employs TRBV19 and TRBJ1-5; weak D call: TRBD1 (6 bases). The CDR3 contains 16 residues. Trimming stripped 2 bases from V and 7 bases from J, with 18 bases between. The V gene's germline CDR1 is LNHDA and CDR2 SQIVND (reference sequence). CDR3 loop: CASSIKGEGMGQPQHF. In nucleotides, the CDR3 is TGTGCCAGTAGTATAAAGGGGGAGGGAATGGGGCAGCCCCAGCATTTT.

J is TRBJ1-1 and V is TRBV28, with D uncertain. From germline, CDR1 is MDHEN and CDR2 SYDVKM. This CDR3 has 15 residues. The ends were cut back, 1 base at V and 1 base at J, with 10 bases in the middle. The CDR3 sequence: CASSLFARQNTEAFF. In DNA, the CDR3 is TGTGCCAGCAGTTTATTTGCGCGACAGAACACTGAAGCTTTCTTT.

A remark on this clone: Compared with germline, one end of the junction differs, possibly owing to a read error. The V gene is TRBV18, the J gene TRBJ2-3, with 9 bases fitting TRBD2. The CDR3 loop spans 15 amino acids. CDR1 and CDR2 from the germline V gene are KGHSH and LQKENI. The CDR3 loop is CASSPRGTSRDTQYF. The CDR3 DNA sequence: TGTGCCAGCTCACCGCGGGGGACTAGCAGAGATACGCAGTATTTT.

Written as DNA, the CDR3 is TGCGCCAGCAGTGAGTCGCCCCCTAGTGGAAGGGAGGAGCGCACTGAAGCTTTCTTT. Translation: CASSESPPSGREERTEAFF. The chain is built from TRBV10-1 and TRBJ1-1; D ambiguous. The CDR3 has 19 amino acids. V was shortened by 0 bases and J by 4 bases, with 24 bases between the two germline ends. Germline values: CDR1 WNHNN, CDR2 SYGVQD (reference sequence).

The chain uses TRBV5-4 and TRBJ2-1, with 14 bases matching TRBD2. CDR3 length: 17 residues. V shed 4 bases and J 2 bases; nucleotides not matched to a gene: 5. Germline CDR1 is SGHNT and CDR2 is YYREEE (reference sequence). The CDR3 sequence is CASSHGTSGGPYNEQFF. CDR3 sequence (DNA): TGTGCCAGCAGCCACGGGACTAGCGGGGGACCCTACAATGAGCAGTTCTTC. Looking up the rest from reference TRBV5-4 and TRBJ2-1 gives the full variable domain: ETGVTQSPTHLIKTRGQQVTLRCSSQSGHNTVSWYQQALGQGPQFIFQYYREEENGRGNFPPRFSGLQFPNYSSELNVNALELDDSALYLCASSHGTSGGPYNEQFFGPGTRLTVL.

The chain employs TRBV9 and TRBJ2-7; 9 positions agree with TRBD1. The CDR3 sequence is 13 residues long. CDR1 is SGDLS, CDR2 YYNGEE, per germline. The trim removed 3 bases at V and 5 bases at J, leaving 3 bases unmatched. The CDR3 DNA reads as TGTGCCAGCAGCGGACAGGGGGAGGACGAGCAGTACTTC. It translates to CASSGQGEDEQYF.

The chain couples TRBV3-1 (or the pseudogene TRBV3-2) to TRBJ1-1, with D possibly being TRBD1 (5 bases). This CDR3 region has 16 residues. Germline values: CDR1 LGHDT, CDR2 YNNKEL (reference sequence). Trimming cost V 4 bases and J 5 bases, with 20 bases left between them. The CDR3 spells CASSRRDYGAGTEAFF. The CDR3 nucleotides read TGTGCCAGCAGCCGACGGGACTATGGGGCAGGAACTGAAGCTTTCTTT.

The CDR3 spells CASSLEPGQGYQPQHF. Here the CDR3 DNA reads TGTGCCAGCAGCTTAGAACCGGGACAAGGGTATCAGCCCCAGCATTTT. The rearrangement links TRBV7-6 to TRBJ1-5, with a weak D call TRBD1 (6 bases). This CDR3 has 16 residues. The germline gives CDR1 SGHVS, CDR2 FNYEAQ. Trimming stripped 1 base from V and 5 bases from J, with 15 bases between. Variable domain in full (rest from reference TRBV7-6 and TRBJ1-5): GAGVSQSPRYKVTKRGQDVALRCDPISGHVSLYWYRQALGQGPEFLTYFNYEAQQDKSGLPNDRFSAERPEGSISTLTIQRTEQRDSAMYRCASSLEPGQGYQPQHFGDGTRLSIL.

The chain has TRBV18 and TRBJ2-7; 7 bases are a match to TRBD1. Germline V gene data show CDR1 as KGHSH and CDR2 as LQKENI. J lost 3 bases, V lost 3 bases, and 11 bases had no gene match. There are 16 residues in the CDR3. The CDR3, as DNA: TGTGCCAGCTCACCGCGGGCAGACAGGGTGAACTACGAGCAGTACTTC. Translation: CASSPRADRVNYEQYF. The full variable domain, its missing parts supplied by reference TRBV18 and TRBJ2-7, is NAGVMQNPRHLVRRRGQEARLRCSPMKGHSHVYWYRQLPEEGLKFMVYLQKENIIDESGMPKERFSAEFPKEGPSILRIQQVVRGDSAAYFCASSPRADRVNYEQYFGPGTRLTVT.

The rearrangement uses TRBV7-9 and TRBJ2-1; 16 positions agree with TRBD2. CDR1 and CDR2 (germline): SEHNR, FQNEAQ (reference sequence). The CDR3 consists of 16 residues. Germline trimming cut 3 bases from V and 8 bases from J; bases unmatched to any gene: 4. DNA of the CDR3: TGTGCCAGCAGCTTTGGGACTAGCGGGGGGGTCTATGAGCAGTTCTTC. Protein: CASSFGTSGGVYEQFF.

Only one count was recorded for this clone. The chain has TRBV10-3 and TRBJ2-7, with a possible D match to TRBD2 (6 bases). This CDR3 spans 18 amino acids. Trimming stripped 2 bases from V and 5 bases from J, with 25 bases between. Germline CDR1 is ENHRY and CDR2 is SYGVKD. The CDR3 reads CAISELPSGTSNPDEQYF. The CDR3 region has the DNA TGTGCCATCAGTGAGCTACCCTCCGGGACTTCGAACCCTGACGAGCAGTACTTC.

This chain joins TRBV3-1 (or the pseudogene TRBV3-2) and TRBJ1-2; D is unresolved. This CDR3 has 12 residues. CDR1 and CDR2 from the germline V gene are LGHDT and YNNKEL (reference sequence). Trimming cost V 1 base and J 6 bases, with 6 bases left between them. In DNA, the CDR3 is TGTGCCAGCAGCCAAGCCGCGGATGGCTACACCTTC. It codes for CASSQAADGYTF.

The chain combines TRBV5-5 with TRBJ1-1, with TRBD1 matching over 7 bases. The CDR3 has 15 residues. CDR1 and CDR2 from the germline V gene are SGHKS and YYEKEE (reference sequence). Trimming at V came to 0 bases and at J to 1 base, leaving 3 bases not matched to a gene. The CDR3 loop reads CASSLGGTANTEAFF. The CDR3 DNA is TGTGCCAGCAGCTTGGGCGGGACAGCGAACACTGAAGCTTTCTTT.

This chain joins TRBV6-5 and TRBJ1-6; TRBD1 is a possible D gene (5 bases). The CDR3 contains 15 residues. Germline CDR1 reads MNHEY; CDR2 reads SVGAGI. The V end was cut by 9 bases, the J end by 0 bases, with 12 bases between. Here the CDR3 DNA reads TGTGCCAGTAAACAGGCGAGCTCCTATAATTCACCCCTCCACTTT. It codes for CASKQASSYNSPLHF.

This sequence joins TRBV3-1 (or the pseudogene TRBV3-2) and TRBJ2-3; a weak D match, TRBD2 (6 bases). Trimming pared 1 base from V and 5 bases from J, leaving 16 bases between. The germline V gene has CDR1 LGHDT and CDR2 YNNKEL (reference sequence). The CDR3 has 16 residues. The CDR3 DNA reads as TGTGCCAGCAGCCAAGGGACTGGTAGCGGAAGAGATACGCAGTATTTT. It codes for CASSQGTGSGRDTQYF.

The rearrangement uses TRBV21-1 and TRBJ1-5; the table names TRBD1, a call not compared with the DNA. TRBV21-1 is described as a pseudogene. The CDR3 length is 16 residues. The CDR3 DNA follows: TGTGCCAGCAGCAAACCCCCGGACAGGGTTTTTCAGCCCCAGCATTTT. It translates to CASSKPPDRVFQPQHF.

The CDR3 DNA reads TGTGCCAGCAGCATACCGACAGGGTATGATATCTATGGCTACACCTTC. Residues: CASSIPTGYDIYGYTF. V gene TRBV21-1 combines with J gene TRBJ1-2; the table's D call TRBD1 went unverified against the DNA. TRBV21-1 represents a pseudogene. The CDR3 runs 16 residues.